This TCR beta chain was obtained from a study of blood T cell repertoires in COVID-19. About the study: Some COVID-19 samples were acute and others convalescent; all came from the United States, Italy and Spain. T cells, B-cell-depleted T cells, or PBMCs supplied cDNA or gDNA.

In the authors' workflow: How many nucleated cells were present was estimated from reference gene primer amplification. The repertoire was sequenced with immunoSEQ multiplex PCR; TCRdb's copy has only in-frame clones and lacks some. D and trimming come from the DNA, and the V and J calls and clone size come from that table. This repertoire shows 90,000 to 130,000 clones, 75% to 90% found once; its top ten account for nearly 0.85%. This clone was counted a few times. At the DNA level, this CDR3 is encoded by other sequences in the same sample as well. The CDR3 runs 13 residues. Looked up from germline, CDR1 is MGHRA and CDR2 is YSYEKL. V lost 1 base to trimming and J lost 5 bases, with 8 bases between them.

Sequenced sample: peripheral blood. The TCR was taken from an older woman with acute or convalescent COVID-19. The chain uses TRBV4-1 and TRBJ1-1; D perhaps matches TRBD1 (6 bases). CDR3 nucleotides: TGCGCCAGCAGCCAAGGGGGGCGAACTGAAGCTTTCTTT. It encodes CASSQGGRTEAFF.